This paragraph covers one TCR beta chain sequence. Its antigen has not been determined. Base-call qualities are not available, and no considerably larger clone is one nucleotide away. The CDR3 measures 12 amino acids from cysteine to phenylalanine. The read is trimmed to its CDR3 DNA, 36 bases read in frame from base 1. The V and J ends are trimmed by 1 base and 5 bases, leaving 8 bases between them. CDR1 and CDR2 are read off the germline V gene (reference sequence) as GTSNPN and SVGIG. This record belongs to a study of spatial heterogeneity in lung cancer (dated by TCRdb to the late 2010s). Looking at the study overall: Beta-chain transcripts were consistently detected in greater numbers than alpha-chain transcripts, which likely reflected higher beta-chain transcript abundance. In the raw uncorrected reads, each unique combination of TCR and UMI appeared more than ten times on average. In non-small cell lung cancer, the study quantitatively compared TCR alpha and beta repertoires across several tumor regions, matched nontumor lung, and blood. Nonsynonymous mutation counts, determined by whole-exome sequencing of tumor tissue, were related to TCR repertoire features. Both alpha and beta chains were TCR-sequenced in 200 or so tumor regions, fewer than 80 matched nontumor lung samples and 56 PBMC samples obtained at surgery. What the research found in general, with its limitations: Ubiquitous expanded tumor TCRs were found in blood more often at tumor resection than at routine follow-up. Additional single-cell paired TCR alpha and beta sequencing was considered necessary to confirm, at a functional level, the hypothesis that regional TCRs recognize regional mutations.

The time point label, read with the paper, signifies: sample taken at primary tumor resection. Without any cell sorting, TCR sequencing was performed on whole RNA extracted either from tumor and nontumor lung tissue or from cryopreserved PBMC samples. Donors were over 60 patients with early-stage, untreated non-small cell lung cancer from the lung TRACERx cohort. Only patients for whom sufficient RNA was available from at least two tumor regions were selected for TCR sequencing. The method was 5' RACE. Instrument used: NextSeq 500. The TCR library protocol attached a unique molecular identifier to each TCR cDNA molecule to allow correction of PCR and sequencing errors. The paper's data handling went like this. TCR identification, UMI-based error correction and CDR3 extraction were performed with Decombinator tools. Expanded TCRs were defined as those above a frequency of 2 per 1,000, corresponding to the top 1% of the tumor frequency distribution. Renyi diversity was computed with the R vegan package after each repertoire had been subsampled 100 times to 5,000 TCRs. CDR3 similarity networks were built from amino acid triplet string-kernel similarity, with CDR3s being connected when pairwise similarity was above 0.82. Using fastp trimming at Q25 and MiXCR clonotype assembly, TCRdb reanalyzed the public sequencing data and kept in-frame beta chains. Each entry merges the rows of one CDR3 protein and shows their most common DNA and genes. The V and J calls here are based on TCRdb, not the publication. This sample gives about 95,000 distinct CDR3 sequences in total; over 8.5% of them show up just once. The ten largest clones capture 6.9% of the sample.

This material consisted of PBMCs, taken at surgery. The rearranged chain carries TRBV30 and TRBJ1-1, with TRBD1 tentatively as D gene (5 bases match). The clonotype was recovered from a male donor with early-stage non-small cell lung cancer. The CDR3 has the sequence CAWSEEGTEAFF. The nucleotide sequence is TGTGCCTGGAGTGAGGAGGGGACTGAAGCTTTCTTT.